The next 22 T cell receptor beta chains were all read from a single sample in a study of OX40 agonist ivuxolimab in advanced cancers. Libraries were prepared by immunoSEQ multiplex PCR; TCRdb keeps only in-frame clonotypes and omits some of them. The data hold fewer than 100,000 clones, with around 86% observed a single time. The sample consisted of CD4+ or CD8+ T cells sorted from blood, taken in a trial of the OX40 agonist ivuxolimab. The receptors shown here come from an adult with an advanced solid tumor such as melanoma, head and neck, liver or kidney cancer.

As DNA, the CDR3 is TGTGCCAGCAGCTCCCTTAGCGGGAGAGACGACGAGCAGTACTTC. It yields the protein CASSSLSGRDDEQYF. The V and J genes are TRBV5-4 and TRBJ2-7; 9 bases are a match to TRBD2. There are 15 residues in the CDR3. In germline, CDR1 is SGHNT, CDR2 YYREEE (reference sequence). The V and J ends lost 3 bases and 5 bases, in that order; junction bases with no gene match: 9.

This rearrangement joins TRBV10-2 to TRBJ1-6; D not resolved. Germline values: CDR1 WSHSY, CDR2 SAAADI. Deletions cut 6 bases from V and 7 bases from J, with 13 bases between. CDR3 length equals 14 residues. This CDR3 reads CASRPGLGNSPLHF. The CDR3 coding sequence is TGCGCCAGCAGACCCGGGTTGGGGAATTCACCCCTCCACTTT.

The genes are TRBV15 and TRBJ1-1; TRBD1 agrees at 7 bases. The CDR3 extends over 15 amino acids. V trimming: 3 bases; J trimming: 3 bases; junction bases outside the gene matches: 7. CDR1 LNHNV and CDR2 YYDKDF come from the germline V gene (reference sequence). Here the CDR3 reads CATSRTGFGDTEAFF. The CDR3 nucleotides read TGTGCCACCAGCAGGACAGGGTTCGGGGACACTGAAGCTTTCTTT.

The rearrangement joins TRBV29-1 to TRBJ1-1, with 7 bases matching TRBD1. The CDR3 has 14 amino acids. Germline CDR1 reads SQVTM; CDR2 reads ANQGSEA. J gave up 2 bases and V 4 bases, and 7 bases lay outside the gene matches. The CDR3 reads CSVGVGGLNTEAFF. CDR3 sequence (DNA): TGCAGCGTTGGGGTAGGGGGCTTAAACACTGAAGCTTTCTTT. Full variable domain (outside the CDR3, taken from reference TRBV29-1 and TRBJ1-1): SAVISQKPSRDICQRGTSLTIQCQVDSQVTMMFWYRQQPGQSLTLIATANQGSEATYESGFVIDKFPISRPNLTFSTLTVSNMSPEDSSIYLCSVGVGGLNTEAFFGQGTRLTVV.

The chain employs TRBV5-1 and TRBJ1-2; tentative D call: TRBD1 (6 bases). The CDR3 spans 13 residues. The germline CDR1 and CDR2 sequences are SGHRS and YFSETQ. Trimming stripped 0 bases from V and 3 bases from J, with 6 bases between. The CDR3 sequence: CASSLDRDYGYTF. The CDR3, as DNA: TGCGCCAGCAGCTTGGACAGGGACTATGGCTACACCTTC.

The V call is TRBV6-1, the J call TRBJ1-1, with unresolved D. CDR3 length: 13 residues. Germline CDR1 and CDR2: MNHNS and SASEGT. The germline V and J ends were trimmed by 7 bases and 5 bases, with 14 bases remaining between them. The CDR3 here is CASTARGRTEAFF. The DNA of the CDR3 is TGTGCCAGCACCGCCCGGGGTCGGACTGAAGCTTTCTTT.

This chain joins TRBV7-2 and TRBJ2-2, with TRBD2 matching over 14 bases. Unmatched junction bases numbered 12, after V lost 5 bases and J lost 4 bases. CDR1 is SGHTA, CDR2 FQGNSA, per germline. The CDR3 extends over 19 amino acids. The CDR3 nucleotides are TGTGCCAGCAGCGCACCCCGGACTAGCGGGGGGCGGGGCACCGGGGAGCTGTTTTTT. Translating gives CASSAPRTSGGRGTGELFF.

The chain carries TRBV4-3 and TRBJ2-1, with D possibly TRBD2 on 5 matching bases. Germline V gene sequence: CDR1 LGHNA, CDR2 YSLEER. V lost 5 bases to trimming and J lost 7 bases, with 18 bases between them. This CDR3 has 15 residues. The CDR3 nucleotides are TGCGCCAGCAGCTCGCAACTAGAACTAGGGAATGAGCAGTTCTTC. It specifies CASSSQLELGNEQFF.

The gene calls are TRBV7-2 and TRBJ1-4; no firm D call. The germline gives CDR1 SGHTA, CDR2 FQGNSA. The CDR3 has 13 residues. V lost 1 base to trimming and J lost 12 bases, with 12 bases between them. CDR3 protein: CASSLVGGFELFF. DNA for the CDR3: TGTGCCAGCAGCTTAGTGGGAGGGTTTGAACTGTTTTTT.

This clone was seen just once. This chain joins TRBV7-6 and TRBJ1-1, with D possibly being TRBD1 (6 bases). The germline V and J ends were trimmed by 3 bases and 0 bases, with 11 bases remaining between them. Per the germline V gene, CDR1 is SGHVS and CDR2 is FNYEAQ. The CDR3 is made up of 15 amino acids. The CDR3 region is CASSLQGPMNTEAFF. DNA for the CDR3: TGTGCCAGCAGCTTGCAGGGGCCTATGAACACTGAAGCTTTCTTT.

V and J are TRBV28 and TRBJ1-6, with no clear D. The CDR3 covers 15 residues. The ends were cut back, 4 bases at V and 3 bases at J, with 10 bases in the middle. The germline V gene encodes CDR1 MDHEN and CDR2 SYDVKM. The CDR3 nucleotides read TGTGCCAGCAGTTCCCCGCAGATCTATAATTCACCCCTCCACTTT. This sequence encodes CASSSPQIYNSPLHF.

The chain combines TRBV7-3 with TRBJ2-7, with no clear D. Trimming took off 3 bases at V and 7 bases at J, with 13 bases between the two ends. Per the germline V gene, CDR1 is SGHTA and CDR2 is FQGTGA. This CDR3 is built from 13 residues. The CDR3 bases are TGTGCCAGCAGCTTTTCCCGATTAGGTGAGCAGTACTTC. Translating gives CASSFSRLGEQYF.

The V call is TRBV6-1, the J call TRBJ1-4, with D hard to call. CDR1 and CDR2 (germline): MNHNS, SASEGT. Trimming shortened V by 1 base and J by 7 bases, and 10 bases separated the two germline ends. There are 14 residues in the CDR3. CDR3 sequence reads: CASSEVTPREKLFF. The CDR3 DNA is TGTGCCAGCAGTGAAGTTACACCTCGTGAAAAACTGTTTTTT.

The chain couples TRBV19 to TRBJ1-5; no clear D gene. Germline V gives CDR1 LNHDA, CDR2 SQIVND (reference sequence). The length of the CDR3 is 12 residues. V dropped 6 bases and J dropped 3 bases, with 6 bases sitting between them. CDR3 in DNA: TGTGCCAGTAGCCAGAACAATCAGCCCCAGCATTTT. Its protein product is CASSQNNQPQHF.

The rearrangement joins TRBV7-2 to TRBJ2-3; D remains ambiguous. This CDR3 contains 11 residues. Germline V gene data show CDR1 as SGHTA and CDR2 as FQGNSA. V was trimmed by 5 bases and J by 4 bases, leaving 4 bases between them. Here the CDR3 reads CASSPADTQYF. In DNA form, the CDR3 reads TGTGCCAGCAGCCCGGCAGATACGCAGTATTTT.

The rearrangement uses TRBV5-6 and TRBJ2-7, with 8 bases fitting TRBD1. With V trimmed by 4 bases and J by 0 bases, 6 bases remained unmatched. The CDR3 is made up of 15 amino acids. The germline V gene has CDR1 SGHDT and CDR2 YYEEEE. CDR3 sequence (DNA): TGTGCCAGCAGCCCCCGGGACAGGAGCTCCTACGAGCAGTACTTC. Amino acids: CASSPRDRSSYEQYF.

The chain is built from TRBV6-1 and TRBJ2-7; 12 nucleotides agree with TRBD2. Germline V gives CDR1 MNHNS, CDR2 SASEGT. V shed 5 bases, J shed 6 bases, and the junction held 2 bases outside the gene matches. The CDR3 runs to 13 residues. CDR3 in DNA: TGTGCCAGCAGTCTAGCGGGAGGGGGCGAGCAGTACTTC. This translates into CASSLAGGGEQYF.

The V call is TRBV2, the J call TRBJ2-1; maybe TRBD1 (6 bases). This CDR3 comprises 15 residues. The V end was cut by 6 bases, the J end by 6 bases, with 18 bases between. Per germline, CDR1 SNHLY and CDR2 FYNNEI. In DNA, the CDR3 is TGTGCCAGCAGATCCGGGACAACGTTGGGCAATGAGCAGTTCTTC. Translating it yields CASRSGTTLGNEQFF.

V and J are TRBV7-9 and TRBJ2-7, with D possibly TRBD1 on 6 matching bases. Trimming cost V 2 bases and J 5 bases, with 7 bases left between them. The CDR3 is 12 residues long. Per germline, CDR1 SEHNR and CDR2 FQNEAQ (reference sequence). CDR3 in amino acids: CASSLRDNEQYF. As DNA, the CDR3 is TGTGCCAGCAGCTTACGGGACAACGAGCAGTACTTC.

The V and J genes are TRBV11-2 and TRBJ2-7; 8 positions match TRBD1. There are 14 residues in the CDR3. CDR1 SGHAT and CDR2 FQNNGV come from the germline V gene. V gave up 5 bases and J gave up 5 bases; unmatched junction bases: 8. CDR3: CASSLHGQGNEQYF. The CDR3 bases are TGTGCCAGCAGCCTCCACGGACAGGGCAACGAGCAGTACTTC.

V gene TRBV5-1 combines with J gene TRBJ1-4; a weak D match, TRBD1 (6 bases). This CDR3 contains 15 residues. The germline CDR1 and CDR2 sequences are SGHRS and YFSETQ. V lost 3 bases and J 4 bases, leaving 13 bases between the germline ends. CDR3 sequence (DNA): TGCGCCAGCAGCTCCGGACAGCCTGTTAATGAAAAACTGTTTTTT. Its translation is CASSSGQPVNEKLFF.

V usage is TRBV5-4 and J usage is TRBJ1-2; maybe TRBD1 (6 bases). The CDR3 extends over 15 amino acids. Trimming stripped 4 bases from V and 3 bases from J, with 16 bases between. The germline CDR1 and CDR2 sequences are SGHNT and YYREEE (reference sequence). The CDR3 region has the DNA TGTGCCAGCAGCCCGCGGGGGGGGGCAGACTATGGCTACACCTTC. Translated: CASSPRGGADYGYTF.